This TCR beta chain was sequenced in a study of identical twins. Trimming cost V 5 bases and J 4 bases; bases outside gene matches: 5. Germline assignment: CDR1 SQVTM and CDR2 ANQGSEA. The CDR3 runs to 13 residues. This clonotype occurred a few times. TCRdb re-derived calls from the 5' RACE reads in MiXCR, one entry per CDR3 protein. Among 1.5 million to 2 million distinct CDR3 sequences listed, less than 35% were seen once. J is TRBJ1-5 and V is TRBV29-1, with 7 bases matching TRBD1. The specimen was cord blood. This sequence originates from a newborn girl in good health. CDR3 sequence: CSVRDSKNQPQHF. CDR3 coding DNA: TGCAGCGTTAGGGACAGCAAAAATCAGCCCCAGCATTTT.